This T cell receptor beta chain emerged from a study of blood T cell repertoires in COVID-19. Per the authors' pipeline: Using reference gene primer amplification, nucleated cell counts were estimated. Some clones are missing from TCRdb's copy, which holds only in-frame ones; the method was immunoSEQ multiplex PCR. That table furnishes V, J and clone size, whereas the DNA furnished D and trimming. The sample comprises fewer than 300,000 clones, roughly 80% of which are singletons, and roughly 1.5% rests with the top ten. V lost 3 bases to trimming and J lost 1 base, with 19 bases between them. Germline loops: CDR1 MDHEN, CDR2 SYDVKM. The CDR3 has 17 residues.

The sample consisted of peripheral blood. The clonotype comes from a human donor with COVID-19, enrolled during active disease. The donor label of this sample is uncertain. The chain is built from TRBV28 and TRBJ2-7; TRBD1 is a possible D gene (6 bases). The CDR3 reads CASSLSYTGWGSYEQYF. CDR3 in DNA: TGTGCCAGCAGTTTGTCTTACACAGGGTGGGGATCCTACGAGCAGTACTTC.